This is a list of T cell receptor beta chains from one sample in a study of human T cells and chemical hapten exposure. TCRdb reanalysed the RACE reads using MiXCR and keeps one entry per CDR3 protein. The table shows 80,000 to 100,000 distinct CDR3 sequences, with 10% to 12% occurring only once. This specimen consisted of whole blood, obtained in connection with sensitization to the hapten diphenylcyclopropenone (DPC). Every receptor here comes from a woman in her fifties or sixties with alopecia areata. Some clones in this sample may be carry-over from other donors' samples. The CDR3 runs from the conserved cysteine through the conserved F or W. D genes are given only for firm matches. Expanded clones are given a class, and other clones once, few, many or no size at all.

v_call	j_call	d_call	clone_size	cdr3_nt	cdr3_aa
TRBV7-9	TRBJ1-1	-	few	TGTGCCAGCAGCTTAGGGGTGGGGAGCACTGAAGCTTTCTTT	CASSLGVGSTEAFF
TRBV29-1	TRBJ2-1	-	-	TGCAGCGTTGCGGGAGAGGGGGTTAACAATGAGCAGTTCTTC	CSVAGEGVNNEQFF
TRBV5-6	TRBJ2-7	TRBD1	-	TGTGCCAGCAGCTCCCCGGGACAGCGTCCTCTCGAGCAGTACTTC	CASSSPGQRPLEQYF
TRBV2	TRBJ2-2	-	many	TGTGCCAGCAGTGAACGGCCCTATAGCACCGGGGAGCTGTTTTTT	CASSERPYSTGELFF
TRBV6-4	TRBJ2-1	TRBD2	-	TGTGCCAGCAGTGACTCGGCGGGAGGGTTTAATGAGCAGTTCTTC	CASSDSAGGFNEQFF
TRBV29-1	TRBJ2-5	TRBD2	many	TGCAGCTGGGGCCCGGGAGGAGAGACCCAGTACTTC	CSWGPGGETQYF
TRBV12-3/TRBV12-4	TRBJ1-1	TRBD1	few	TGTGCCAGCAGTCTACGGACAGGGAGAGCTTTCTTT	CASSLRTGRAFF
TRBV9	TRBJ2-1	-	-	TGTGCCAGCAGCCCCCCAGGGACAATTTACGATGAGCAGTTCTTC	CASSPPGTIYDEQFF
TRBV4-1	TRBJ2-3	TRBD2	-	TGCGCCAGCAGCCAAGATGTCGGGGGGGGCACAGATACGCAGTATTTT	CASSQDVGGGTDTQYF
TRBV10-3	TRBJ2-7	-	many	TGTGCCATCAGTGAACAGCGGCGGGACGAGCAGTACTTC	CAISEQRRDEQYF
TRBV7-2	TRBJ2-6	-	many	TGTGCCAGCAGCTTAATGGTGGGCGGGGCCAACGTCCTGACTTTC	CASSLMVGGANVLTF
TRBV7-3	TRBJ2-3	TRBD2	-	TGTGCCAGCAGCTCGACGGGAGGCTTCACAGATACGCAGTATTTT	CASSSTGGFTDTQYF
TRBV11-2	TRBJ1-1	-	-	TGTGCCAGCAGCTTAGAGATGTCTCAGGGAGAAGCTTTCTTT	CASSLEMSQGEAFF
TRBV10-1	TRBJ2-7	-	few	TGCGCCAGCAGTGAGTCCATTCTGACCAGGGACGGGCAGTACTTC	CASSESILTRDGQYF
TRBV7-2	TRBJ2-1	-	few	TGTGCCAGCAGCCTAAGCCCCCCCCAGGGAGACTACTCCTACAATGAGCAGTTCTTC	CASSLSPPQGDYSYNEQFF
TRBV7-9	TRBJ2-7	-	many	TGTGCCAGCAGCTTGGCGCACAGTGGCGAGCAGTACTTC	CASSLAHSGEQYF
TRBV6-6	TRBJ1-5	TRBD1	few	TGTGCCAGCAGTTACTCTGGGACAGGGGTCATTCCGCCCCAGCATTTT	CASSYSGTGVIPPQHF
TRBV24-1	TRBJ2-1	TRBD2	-	TGTGCCACCAGCCGAGCGGGAGGGAGGTACAATGAGCAGTTCTTC	CATSRAGGRYNEQFF
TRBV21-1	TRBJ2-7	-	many	TGTGCCAGCAGCGCCACCGACCGGATCTCCTACGAGCAGTACTTC	CASSATDRISYEQYF
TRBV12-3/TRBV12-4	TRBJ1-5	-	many	TGTGCCAGCAGTTCCAGGAATAGCAATCAGCCCCAGCATTTT	CASSSRNSNQPQHF
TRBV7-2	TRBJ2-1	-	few	TGTGCCAGCAGCTTACTTGCGGGATTGAATGAGCAGTTCTTC	CASSLLAGLNEQFF
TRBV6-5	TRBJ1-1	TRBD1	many	TGTGCCAGCAGGGGGGACAGGGGAAGCTTCACTGAAGCTTTCTTT	CASRGDRGSFTEAFF
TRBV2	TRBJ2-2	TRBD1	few	TGTGCCAGCAGTCTGACAGGGGCCGGGGAGCTGTTTTTT	CASSLTGAGELFF
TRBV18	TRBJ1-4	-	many	TGTGCCAGCTCACCCCAACAGGGCTCGAATGAAAAACTGTTTTTT	CASSPQQGSNEKLFF
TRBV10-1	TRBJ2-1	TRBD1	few	TGCGCCAGACCCACGGACAGGGAAACCTACAATGAGCAGTTCTTC	CARPTDRETYNEQFF
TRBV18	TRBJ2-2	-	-	TGTGCCAGCTCACCACCCCAGGGTCGCGCCACCGGGGAGCTGTTTTTT	CASSPPQGRATGELFF
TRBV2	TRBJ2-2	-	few	TGTGCCAGCAGTGAAACAACCGGGAACACCGGGGAGCTGTTTTTT	CASSETTGNTGELFF
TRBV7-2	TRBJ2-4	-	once	TGTGCCAGCAGCTTGCAACCAGCCAAAAACATTCAGTACTTC	CASSLQPAKNIQYF
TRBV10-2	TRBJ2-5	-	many	TGCGCCAGCAGGGACACCGCTAGGGAGACCCAGTACTTC	CASRDTARETQYF
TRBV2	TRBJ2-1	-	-	TGTGCCAGCAGTTTGACGGGGGCTGGGAATGAGCAGTTCTTC	CASSLTGAGNEQFF
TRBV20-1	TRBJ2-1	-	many	TGCAGTGCTAGAGAAGGCCAGGGCTTTAATGAGCAGTTCTTC	CSAREGQGFNEQFF
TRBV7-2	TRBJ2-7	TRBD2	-	TGTGCCAGCAGCCGCGAGACTAGCGGGGCCACCTACGAGCAGTACTTC	CASSRETSGATYEQYF
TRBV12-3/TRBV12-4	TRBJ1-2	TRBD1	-	TGTGCCAGCAGTTTGAGACAGGGCGACGGGGGCTACACCTTC	CASSLRQGDGGYTF
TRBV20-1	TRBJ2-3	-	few	TGCAGTGCCCCAAGAGGTATCACAGATACGCAGTATTTT	CSAPRGITDTQYF
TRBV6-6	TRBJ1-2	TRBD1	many	TGTGCCAGCAGACGGGACCTAAAGGGGGCCAATGGCTACACCTTC	CASRRDLKGANGYTF
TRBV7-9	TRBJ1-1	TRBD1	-	TGTGCCAGCAGCTTAACAGGGGCAGGCACTGAAGCTTTCTTT	CASSLTGAGTEAFF
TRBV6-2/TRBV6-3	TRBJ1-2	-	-	TGTGCCAGCAGTTATTCAGTTGGAGGCTACACCTTC	CASSYSVGGYTF
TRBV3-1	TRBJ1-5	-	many	TGCGCCAGCAGCCAAGATCATGAGGCTCAGCCCCAGCATTTT	CASSQDHEAQPQHF
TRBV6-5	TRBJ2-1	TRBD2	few	TGTGCCAGCAGTTCGTCTCCGACTAGCGGGAGGGCGTACAATGAGCAGTTCTTC	CASSSSPTSGRAYNEQFF
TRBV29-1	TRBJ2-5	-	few	TGCAGCGTTGGGGTAGGGCGCAGAGAGACCCAGTACTTC	CSVGVGRRETQYF